A single sample gave rise to the 8 T cell receptor beta chains below, sequenced in a study of cytomegalovirus exposure and HLA in healthy donors (dated by TCRdb to about 2017). The library was prepared using the immunoSEQ multiplex PCR assay. The multiplex PCR relied on a mix of 60 forward primers for TCR Vbeta segments and 13 reverse primers for TCR Jbeta segments. Imported from immuneACCESS, the table was reduced by TCRdb to in-frame sequences with V and J called. These copies leave out some clones; in studies compared against another copy, an unresolved V gene accounts for under half, and the cause of the remainder is not known. This sample has approximately 240,000 clones in its table, and 82% of those were observed once. The ten largest clones take up 5.4% of the sample. The sample comprised PBMCs. The receptors stem from a woman aged 40 to 50 in good health and CMV-seropositive.

The chain employs TRBV6-6 and TRBJ2-4; 7 bases are a match to TRBD2. Losses at the gene ends were 6 bases for V and 5 bases for J; bases not matched to a gene: 10. Germline V gives CDR1 MNHNY, CDR2 SVGAGI (reference sequence). This CDR3 contains 15 residues. The CDR3 nucleotides read TGTGCCAGCAGCTACAGCCGGGACTATGAAAACATTCAGTACTTC. As protein: CASSYSRDYENIQYF.

CDR3 DNA sequence: TGTGCCAGCAGCTTATCACGGGGGCAGGGGGCCCTAGATACGCAGTATTTT. It codes for CASSLSRGQGALDTQYF. The chain joins TRBV11-3 to TRBJ2-3, with 8 positions matching TRBD1. The CDR3 runs to 17 residues. Trimming cost V 2 bases and J 5 bases; bases outside gene matches: 12. CDR1 is SGHNT, CDR2 YENEEA, per germline. Drawing the rest from reference TRBV11-3 and TRBJ2-3, the complete variable domain is EAGVVQSPRYKIIEKKQPVAFWCNPISGHNTLYWYLQNLGQGPELLIRYENEEAVDDSQLPKDRFSAERLKGVDSTLKIQPAELGDSAVYLCASSLSRGQGALDTQYFGPGTRLTVL.

This clone appeared a single time. The chain joins TRBV5-6 to TRBJ2-1; D not certain. The CDR3 has 15 amino acids. The ends were cut back, 3 bases at V and 0 bases at J, with 10 bases in the middle. Germline V gives CDR1 SGHDT, CDR2 YYEEEE. CDR3 sequence reads: CASSSAGSSYNEQFF. The CDR3, as DNA: TGTGCCAGCAGCTCTGCAGGAAGCTCCTACAATGAGCAGTTCTTC.

This clone was seen a handful of times. The CDR3 sequence: CASSYGPGQGNTEAFF. The CDR3 DNA follows: TGTGCCAGCAGCTATGGACCGGGACAGGGGAACACTGAAGCTTTCTTT. V is TRBV7-9 and J is TRBJ1-1; 9 positions match TRBD1. CDR1 SEHNR and CDR2 FQNEAQ come from the germline V gene (reference sequence). The CDR3 runs 16 residues. With 4 bases clipped from V and 1 base from J, the junction kept 7 bases outside the gene matches.

The chain has TRBV5-1 and TRBJ2-5, with a tentative D call TRBD1 (6 bases). V shed 4 bases and J shed 3 bases, with 16 bases lying between them. There are 15 residues in the CDR3. In germline, CDR1 is SGHRS, CDR2 YFSETQ. The CDR3 region is CASSNSGTNEETQYF. In DNA form, the CDR3 reads TGCGCCAGCAGCAACTCCGGGACAAATGAAGAGACCCAGTACTTC.

The chain employs TRBV6-1 and TRBJ1-2, with TRBD1 matching over 8 bases. This CDR3 region has 11 residues. V was clipped by 10 bases and J by 6 bases; unmatched bases: 4. Germline CDR1 and CDR2: MNHNS and SASEGT. CDR3 in DNA: TGTGCCACCAGGGGGCAGGATGGCTACACCTTC. It translates to CATRGQDGYTF.

The V and J genes are TRBV6-6 and TRBJ1-3; D is uncertain. Between the trimmed V and J ends, which lost 4 bases and 2 bases, there was a span of 12 bases. The CDR3 extends over 15 amino acids. Germline-derived CDR1 and CDR2 are MNHNY and SVGAGI (reference sequence). The CDR3 region has the DNA TGTGCCAGCAGTTTCCTAAAAGCCCCTGGAAACACCATATATTTT. Encoded protein: CASSFLKAPGNTIYF.

This clone was seen only a few times. The chain uses TRBV2 and TRBJ2-7; 9 positions match TRBD1. Germline V gene lookup returns CDR1 SNHLY and CDR2 FYNNEI. The V gene end was trimmed by 1 base and the J gene end by 5 bases; junction bases not matched to a gene: 6. This CDR3 has 15 amino acids. The CDR3 protein is CASSEEGQGIDEQYF. For the CDR3, the DNA is TGTGCCAGCAGTGAAGAAGGACAGGGGATCGACGAGCAGTACTTC.